This TCR beta chain derives from a study of beta chain features in type 1 diabetes. Points from the study as a whole: TCRB CDR3s from Type 1 diabetes patients were moderately but significantly shorter in all four CD4+ subsets.

Expressed TCRB transcripts were sequenced after all isolated RNA was converted to cDNA. Only in-frame clones appear in the TCRdb table, and some are missing; sequencing was by immunoSEQ multiplex PCR. The sample consists of more than 150,000 clones, 11% of them appearing once. Germline CDR1 reads SGHVS; CDR2 reads FNYEAQ. This CDR3 spans 15 amino acids. V dropped 5 bases and J dropped 0 bases, with 12 bases sitting between them. This clone was seen only a few times. Its target is not known. The receptor was derived from a man younger than 35 in good health. The chain couples TRBV7-6 to TRBJ2-3, with D possibly matching TRBD1 (6 bases). Specimen: central memory CD4+ T cells from blood. This CDR3 is CASSQVGQSTDTQYF. The CDR3 nucleotides are TGTGCCAGCAGCCAAGTGGGACAAAGCACAGATACGCAGTATTTT.